The T cell receptor (beta chain) described here comes from a study of blood T cell repertoires in COVID-19. At the level of the study: Samples representing acute and convalescent COVID-19 were sourced from the United States, Italy and Spain. PBMCs, B-cell-depleted T cells, or T cells were the source of the cDNA or gDNA that made up the material.

Enrolled during active infection, Seattle patients were then followed longitudinally. Per the study methods: Nucleated cell number was recorded as an estimate derived from reference gene primer amplification. Assay used: immunoSEQ multiplex PCR; TCRdb lists only in-frame clones, some missing. V and J calls and clone size are given by that table; D and trimming were obtained from the DNA. The table has roughly 410,000 clones, about nine tenths seen once. Germline lookup yields CDR1 SGHRS and CDR2 YFSETQ. Trimming took 2 bases from V and 6 from J; bases not matched to a gene: 5. The CDR3 is 15 residues long.

Sample: peripheral blood. The J gene is TRBJ1-5, the V gene TRBV5-1; TRBD1 agrees at 10 bases. The receptor's source is a woman aged 40 to 50 with COVID-19, enrolled during active disease. CDR3 amino acids: CASSFGTGEGQPQHF. The CDR3 DNA is TGCGCCAGCAGCTTCGGGACAGGGGAGGGTCAGCCCCAGCATTTT.